This T cell receptor (beta chain) stems from a study of blood T cell repertoires in COVID-19. CDR3 size: 13 residues. Trimming left V 2 bases short and J 7 bases short, with 11 bases between. The germline CDR1 and CDR2 sequences are MDHEN and SYDVKM. Clones were sequenced by immunoSEQ multiplex PCR, and TCRdb holds only the in-frame ones, with some missing. The sample carries 320,000 or so clones, 85% recorded once. The sequenced sample consisted of PBMCs or T cells enriched from blood (not recorded which). The chain carries TRBV28 and TRBJ1-2; D is ambiguous. This TCR came from a woman aged 30 to 39 who had been exposed to COVID-19. CDR3 loop: CASSLRGIRGYTF. CDR3 coding DNA: TGTGCCAGCAGTTTACGAGGGATACGTGGCTACACCTTC.